Shown below are 8 T cell receptor beta chains from a single sample sequenced in a study of technical replicates of blood from a handful of donors. The repertoire was sequenced with immunoSEQ multiplex PCR; TCRdb's copy has only in-frame clones and lacks some. Of about 79,000 clones listed, approximately 94% are singletons. Sequenced: T cells isolated from PBMCs. Receptors were obtained from a human donor in good health.

This chain connects TRBV4-1 to TRBJ1-1; D is unresolved. Germline values: CDR1 MGHRA, CDR2 YSYEKL. V was trimmed by 1 base and J by 14 bases, leaving 17 bases between them. The CDR3 spans 13 residues. The CDR3 loop reads CASSQGPFGKVFF. In DNA, the CDR3 is TGCGCCAGCAGCCAAGGGCCCTTCGGGAAAGTCTTCTTT.

The genes are TRBV13 and TRBJ1-1; D gene unclear. The germline gives CDR1 PRHDT, CDR2 FYEKMQ (reference sequence). The CDR3 contains 15 residues. The V end was cut by 0 bases, the J end by 4 bases, with 12 bases between. CDR3 sequence reads: CASSLGGKGATEAFF. In DNA, the CDR3 is TGTGCCAGCAGCTTAGGCGGAAAGGGAGCCACTGAAGCTTTCTTT. Combining the CDR3 with reference TRBV13 and TRBJ1-1 gives the whole variable domain AAGVIQSPRHLIKEKRETATLKCYPIPRHDTVYWYQQGPGQDPQFLISFYEKMQSDKGSIPDRFSAQQFSDYHSELNMSSLELGDSALYFCASSLGGKGATEAFFGQGTRLTVV.

This clone was counted once. The rearrangement joins TRBV14 to TRBJ2-7; D is perhaps TRBD2 (5 bases). The CDR3 sequence is 18 residues long. Germline V gene sequence: CDR1 SGHDN, CDR2 FVKESK. V dropped 3 bases and J dropped 0 bases, with 21 bases sitting between them. CDR3 in DNA: TGTGCCAGCAGCCAGGGTGTCCTGGGCGGGCGAAGCTCCTACGAGCAGTACTTC. Translation: CASSQGVLGGRSSYEQYF.

This chain connects TRBV2 to TRBJ2-7, with D possibly matching TRBD1 (6 bases). Per germline, CDR1 SNHLY and CDR2 FYNNEI. The CDR3 has 17 amino acids. V was clipped by 7 bases and J by 4 bases, with 26 bases between them. The CDR3 spells CASIGIRLGASPYEQYF. The CDR3 region has the DNA TGTGCCAGCATAGGTATACGCTTGGGGGCCTCTCCATACGAGCAGTACTTC.

The chain carries TRBV27 and TRBJ2-1; 11 bases line up with TRBD2. CDR1 is MNHEY, CDR2 SMNVEV, per germline (reference sequence). The V and J ends lost 6 bases and 7 bases, in that order; junction bases with no gene match: 5. The CDR3 extends over 14 amino acids. The CDR3 region is CASRLAGGRNEQFF. CDR3 DNA: TGTGCCAGCAGATTAGCGGGGGGGCGGAATGAGCAGTTCTTC.

The CDR3 protein is CASSQDIGDQETQYF. In DNA, the CDR3 is TGCGCCAGCAGCCAAGATATAGGGGACCAAGAGACCCAGTACTTC. The chain couples TRBV4-1 to TRBJ2-5; weak D call: TRBD1 (5 bases). Trimming cost V 0 bases and J 0 bases, with 8 bases left between them. The CDR3 spans 15 residues. CDR1 and CDR2 from the germline V gene are MGHRA and YSYEKL.

The gene calls are TRBV6-1 and TRBJ1-2; 7 nucleotides align to TRBD1. CDR1 and CDR2 (germline): MNHNS, SASEGT. The junction had 2 bases not matched to a gene; V was cut back by 6 bases and J by 7 bases. This CDR3 contains 11 residues. CDR3 DNA sequence: TGTGCCAGCAGAGACAGGGTTGGCTACACCTTC. It translates to CASRDRVGYTF.

This clone has a single count. The gene calls are TRBV7-9 and TRBJ2-4, with a possible D match to TRBD2 (6 bases). V was cut by 1 base and J by 1 base, with 20 bases left in between. CDR3 length: 19 residues. Germline CDR1 reads SEHNR; CDR2 reads FQNEAQ (reference sequence). CDR3 DNA sequence: TGTGCCAGCAGCTTAGTGGAAGTAGGGCGGGGATTTGCCAAAAACATTCAGTACTTC. It yields the protein CASSLVEVGRGFAKNIQYF.